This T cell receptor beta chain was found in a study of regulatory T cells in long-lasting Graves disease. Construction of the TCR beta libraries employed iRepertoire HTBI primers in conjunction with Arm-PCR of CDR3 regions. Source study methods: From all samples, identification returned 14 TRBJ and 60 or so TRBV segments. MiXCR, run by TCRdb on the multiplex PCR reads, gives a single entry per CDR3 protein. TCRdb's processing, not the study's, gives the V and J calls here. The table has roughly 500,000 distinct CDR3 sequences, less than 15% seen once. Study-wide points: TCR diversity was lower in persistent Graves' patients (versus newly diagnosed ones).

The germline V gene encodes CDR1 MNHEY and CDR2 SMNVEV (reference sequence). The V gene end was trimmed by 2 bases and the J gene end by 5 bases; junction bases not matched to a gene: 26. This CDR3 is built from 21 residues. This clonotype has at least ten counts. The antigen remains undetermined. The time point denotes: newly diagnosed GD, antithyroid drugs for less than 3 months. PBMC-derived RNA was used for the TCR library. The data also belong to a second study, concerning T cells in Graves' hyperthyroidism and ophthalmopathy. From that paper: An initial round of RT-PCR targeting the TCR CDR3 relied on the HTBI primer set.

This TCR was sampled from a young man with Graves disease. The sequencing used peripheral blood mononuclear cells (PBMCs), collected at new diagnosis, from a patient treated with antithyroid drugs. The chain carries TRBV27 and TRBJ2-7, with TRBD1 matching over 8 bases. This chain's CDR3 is CASSLRLARDRTQPGRDEQYF. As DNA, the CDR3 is TGTGCCAGCAGTTTAAGGTTGGCGCGGGACAGGACCCAGCCCGGCAGGGACGAGCAGTACTTC.